These 30 T cell receptor beta chains share one sample of origin, sequenced in a study of blood T cell repertoires in COVID-19. This table comes from immunoSEQ multiplex PCR, and its TCRdb copy is limited to in-frame clones, with some not included. This table holds 210,000 or so clones, about nine tenths found once. Sequences were obtained from peripheral blood. The receptors were gathered from a woman aged 40 to 55 with acute or convalescent COVID-19.

The gene calls are TRBV12-3 or TRBV12-4 and TRBJ1-6; possible D gene TRBD1, 6 bases. This CDR3 region has 12 residues. Trimming removed 8 bases from V and 11 bases from J, with 13 bases in between. The CDR3 sequence: CASGQGRAPLHF. CDR3 DNA: TGTGCCAGCGGGCAGGGGAGAGCACCCCTCCACTTT.

The chain is built from TRBV19 and TRBJ1-1, with 7 nucleotides matching TRBD1. The V and J ends lost 5 bases and 4 bases, in that order; junction bases with no gene match: 7. Germline assignment: CDR1 LNHDA and CDR2 SQIVND (reference sequence). The CDR3 contains 14 residues. The CDR3 region has the DNA TGTGCCAGTAGTGTCTGGACAGGTAGCACTGAAGCTTTCTTT. Translating it yields CASSVWTGSTEAFF. Drawing the rest from reference TRBV19 and TRBJ1-1, the complete variable domain is DGGITQSPKYLFRKEGQNVTLSCEQNLNHDAMYWYRQDPGQGLRLIYYSQIVNDFQKGDIAEGYSVSREKKESFPLTVTSAQKNPTAFYLCASSVWTGSTEAFFGQGTRLTVV.

This clone was seen more than once but under ten times. The chain uses TRBV3-1 (or the pseudogene TRBV3-2) and TRBJ2-3; 9 bases match TRBD1. Germline-derived CDR1 and CDR2 are LGHDT and YNNKEL (reference sequence). The junction had 8 bases not matched to a gene; V was cut back by 4 bases and J by 0 bases. The CDR3 spans 17 residues. In DNA, the CDR3 is TGTGCCAGCAGCCCGCTGGGGACAGGGTTGAGCACAGATACGCAGTATTTT. Protein: CASSPLGTGLSTDTQYF.

This sequence joins TRBV5-1 and TRBJ2-3, with 9 positions matching TRBD1. The J segment lost 12 bases and the V segment lost 4 bases, leaving 9 bases of the junction unmatched. The CDR3 covers 13 residues. Germline V gene sequence: CDR1 SGHRS, CDR2 YFSETQ. CDR3 in amino acids: CASSATGGKSQYF. The CDR3 DNA reads TGCGCCAGCAGCGCCACAGGGGGCAAGTCCCAGTATTTT.

The chain links TRBV10-1 to TRBJ2-1, with 8 bases identical to TRBD1. CDR3 size: 15 residues. V was clipped by 1 base and J by 2 bases; unmatched bases: 1. In germline, CDR1 is WNHNN, CDR2 SYGVQD (reference sequence). CDR3 sequence (DNA): TGCGCCAGCAGTGAGTTACAGGGGGCCTACAATGAGCAGTTCTTC. Protein sequence: CASSELQGAYNEQFF.

The genes are TRBV5-1 and TRBJ1-2, with 7 nucleotides matching TRBD1. Germline CDR1 is SGHRS and CDR2 is YFSETQ. The CDR3 has 14 amino acids. V shed 4 bases, J shed 6 bases, and the junction held 9 bases outside the gene matches. The CDR3 bases are TGCGCCAGCAGCCCCAGTACAGGGGCCCATGGCTACACCTTC. Its protein product is CASSPSTGAHGYTF.

This clone was picked up one time. The chain couples TRBV27 to TRBJ1-1, with 7 bases aligning to TRBD1. Unmatched junction bases numbered 3, after V lost 8 bases and J lost 0 bases. Germline CDR1 is MNHEY and CDR2 is SMNVEV (reference sequence). The CDR3 runs to 13 residues. The CDR3 sequence is CASRDSMNTEAFF. CDR3 nucleotides: TGTGCCAGCCGGGACAGTATGAACACTGAAGCTTTCTTT.

The chain couples TRBV11-2 to TRBJ2-1; 12 bases are shared with TRBD2. Looked up from germline, CDR1 is SGHAT and CDR2 is FQNNGV. This CDR3 spans 15 amino acids. J was trimmed by 9 bases and V by 1 base; bases with no gene match: 4. CDR3 bases: TGTGCCAGCAGCTTAGCCCCTAGCGGGGGGGGTGAGCAGTTCTTC. Protein product: CASSLAPSGGGEQFF.

V usage is TRBV25-1 and J usage is TRBJ1-1, with D tentatively TRBD1 (6 bases). Trimming shortened V by 4 bases and J by 7 bases, and 16 bases separated the two germline ends. Germline CDR1 MGHDK, CDR2 SYGVNS. The CDR3 extends over 14 amino acids. For the CDR3, the DNA is TGTGCCAGCAGTGCCCGGATGGACAGTCTTGAAGCTTTCTTT. Its translation is CASSARMDSLEAFF.

This clone is a singleton in its sample. The rearrangement links TRBV7-9 to TRBJ2-3, with D possibly being TRBD1 (6 bases). V lost 2 bases to trimming and J lost 10 bases, with 19 bases between them. The CDR3 extends over 15 amino acids. Germline V gives CDR1 SEHNR, CDR2 FQNEAQ (reference sequence). CDR3 region: CASSLTGLGSKSQYF. The CDR3 nucleotides are TGTGCCAGCAGCTTAACAGGGTTGGGGTCGAAGTCGCAGTATTTT. Full variable domain (missing parts from reference TRBV7-9 and TRBJ2-3): DTGVSQNPRHKITKRGQNVTFRCDPISEHNRLYWYRQTLGQGPEFLTYFQNEAQLEKSRLLSDRFSAERPKGSFSTLEIQRTEQGDSAMYLCASSLTGLGSKSQYFGPGTRLTVL.

The rearrangement links TRBV4-1 to TRBJ1-2; 8 nucleotides match TRBD1. V gave up 3 bases and J gave up 4 bases; unmatched junction bases: 7. Per germline, CDR1 MGHRA and CDR2 YSYEKL. This CDR3 has 15 amino acids. Here the CDR3 reads CASSHERQGSYGYTF. As DNA, the CDR3 is TGCGCCAGCAGCCACGAACGACAGGGGAGCTATGGCTACACCTTC.

The J gene is TRBJ2-1, the V gene TRBV4-1; 9 bases align to TRBD2. This CDR3 is 18 amino acids long. CDR1 is MGHRA, CDR2 YSYEKL, per germline. The ends lost 4 bases at V and 6 bases at J; junction bases unmatched: 16. CDR3 residues: CASSPLGIAGEGSNEQFF. The CDR3 nucleotides read TGCGCCAGCAGCCCCTTAGGGATAGCGGGGGAGGGGTCCAATGAGCAGTTCTTC.

The CDR3 sequence is CASSMGGGSYEQYV. For the CDR3, the DNA is TGTGCCAGTAGTATGGGGGGAGGATCCTACGAGCAGTACGTC. The chain links TRBV19 to TRBJ2-7; D may be TRBD2 (6 bases). V was clipped by 3 bases and J by 1 base, with 10 bases between them. Germline V gene data show CDR1 as LNHDA and CDR2 as SQIVND (reference sequence). There are 14 residues in the CDR3.

This chain connects TRBV5-1 to TRBJ1-1; 11 bases are shared with TRBD1. The V and J ends lost 4 bases and 1 base, in that order; junction bases with no gene match: 12. Germline assignment: CDR1 SGHRS and CDR2 YFSETQ. CDR3 length: 18 amino acids. The CDR3 protein is CASSGGGTGGSRNTEAFF. The CDR3 DNA follows: TGCGCCAGCAGCGGGGGAGGGACAGGGGGATCGAGGAACACTGAAGCTTTCTTT.

The V and J genes are TRBV5-1 and TRBJ2-7; 7 bases map to TRBD1. The germline V gene encodes CDR1 SGHRS and CDR2 YFSETQ. The CDR3 covers 15 residues. The V gene end was trimmed by 0 bases and the J gene end by 2 bases; junction bases not matched to a gene: 5. DNA of the CDR3: TGCGCCAGCAGCTTGGCGACAGGGTTCGCCTACGAGCAGTACGTC. The encoded protein is CASSLATGFAYEQYV.

The chain uses TRBV6-5 and TRBJ1-2, with a weak D call TRBD1 (6 bases). Germline CDR1 and CDR2: MNHEY and SVGAGI. V shed 6 bases and J shed 0 bases, with 14 bases lying between them. The length of the CDR3 is 15 residues. The CDR3 spells CASRSTGKANYGYTF. For the CDR3, the DNA is TGTGCCAGCAGATCTACAGGGAAGGCTAACTATGGCTACACCTTC.

The rearrangement links TRBV5-5 to TRBJ2-1, with a possible D match to TRBD2 (6 bases). V was clipped by 2 bases and J by 4 bases, with 13 bases between them. The CDR3 has 15 amino acids. Germline assignment: CDR1 SGHKS and CDR2 YYEKEE (reference sequence). CDR3 in amino acids: CASSLSSGTYNEQFF. In nucleotides, the CDR3 is TGTGCCAGCAGCTTAAGTAGCGGAACATACAATGAGCAGTTCTTC. The full variable domain, in which reference TRBV5-5 and TRBJ2-1 provide the parts outside the CDR3, is DAGVTQSPTHLIKTRGQQVTLRCSPISGHKSVSWYQQVLGQGPQFIFQYYEKEERGRGNFPDRFSARQFPNYSSELNVNALLLGDSALYLCASSLSSGTYNEQFFGPGTRLTVL.

This clone was recorded a few times. V and J are TRBV10-3 and TRBJ1-5, with D hard to call. V lost 0 bases and J lost 6, with 3 bases in between. Germline V gene data show CDR1 as ENHRY and CDR2 as SYGVKD. CDR3 size: 12 residues. CDR3 region: CAISESAQPQHF. The CDR3 region has the DNA TGTGCCATCAGTGAGTCGGCTCAGCCCCAGCATTTT.

The gene calls are TRBV12-5 and TRBJ1-2; D might be TRBD1 (5 bases). Germline CDR1 and CDR2: LGHNT and FRNRAP. The CDR3 length is 18 residues. The V end was cut by 0 bases, the J end by 1 base, with 18 bases between. The DNA of the CDR3 is TGTGCTAGTGGTTTGGTACCTGACACCGGGGGACGTAACTATGGCTACACCTTC. This encodes CASGLVPDTGGRNYGYTF.

A remark on this clone: One junction end does not reproduce the germline sequence, and a read error may be involved. This specimen includes other DNA sequences encoding the same CDR3. This chain connects TRBV5-5 to TRBJ1-2; D is ambiguous. Per germline, CDR1 SGHKS and CDR2 YYEKEE (reference sequence). There are 15 residues in the CDR3. The CDR3 DNA is TGTGCCAGTAGCTTGGCCATTGAGGCTAACTATGGCTACACCTTC. Its translation: CASSLAIEANYGYTF.

This chain links TRBV5-4 with TRBJ2-2; 9 nucleotides line up with TRBD1. CDR1 SGHNT and CDR2 YYREEE come from the germline V gene (reference sequence). V gave up 2 bases and J gave up 5 bases; unmatched junction bases: 10. The length of the CDR3 is 17 residues. Here the CDR3 DNA reads TGTGCCAGCAGCTTTTCATCGGGACAGGGCCGTACCGGGGAGCTGTTTTTT. It codes for CASSFSSGQGRTGELFF. The entire variable domain, with the rest obtained from reference TRBV5-4 and TRBJ2-2, is as follows: ETGVTQSPTHLIKTRGQQVTLRCSSQSGHNTVSWYQQALGQGPQFIFQYYREEENGRGNFPPRFSGLQFPNYSSELNVNALELDDSALYLCASSFSSGQGRTGELFFGEGSRLTVL.

This chain uses TRBV10-3 with TRBJ2-7, with D possibly TRBD1 on 6 matching bases. The CDR3 is made up of 16 amino acids. The V end lost 0 bases, the J end lost 2 bases, and 14 bases lay between the germline ends. Germline-derived CDR1 and CDR2 are ENHRY and SYGVKD. CDR3 sequence: CAISESSDRDAYEQYV. CDR3 nucleotide sequence: TGTGCCATCAGTGAGTCTTCGGACAGAGATGCCTACGAGCAGTACGTC.

This chain joins TRBV18 and TRBJ1-6; D not resolved. With 1 base removed from V and 1 base from J, the gap between germline ends came to 8 bases. The CDR3 contains 16 residues. Germline V gene sequence: CDR1 KGHSH, CDR2 LQKENI. This CDR3 is CASSPRGESYNSPLHF. In DNA form, the CDR3 reads TGTGCCAGCTCACCACGCGGGGAGTCCTATAATTCACCCCTCCACTTT.

The V and J genes are TRBV12-3 or TRBV12-4 and TRBJ1-2; TRBD1 is a possible D gene (5 bases). The CDR3 sequence is 13 residues long. Trimming took 6 bases from V and 8 from J, leaving 16 bases between them. The CDR3 loop reads CASSGRRGTGYTF. The DNA for the CDR3 is TGTGCCAGCAGCGGGCGTCGGGGGACGGGCTACACCTTC.

The CDR3 sequence: CATSSGLMNYGYTF. In DNA form, the CDR3 reads TGTGCCACCAGCAGTGGACTGATGAACTATGGCTACACCTTC. This chain links TRBV15 with TRBJ1-2, with D unclear. The CDR3 consists of 14 residues. V lost 3 bases, J lost 2 bases, and 10 bases lay in between. The germline gives CDR1 LNHNV, CDR2 YYDKDF (reference sequence).

The V and J genes are TRBV18 and TRBJ2-1; the match to TRBD1 covers 11 bases. Germline CDR1 is KGHSH and CDR2 is LQKENI. The CDR3 spans 14 residues. V shed 8 bases and J 6 bases; nucleotides not matched to a gene: 6. The CDR3 spells CASLYGTGGNEQFF. CDR3 nucleotide sequence: TGTGCCAGCCTATACGGGACAGGGGGCAATGAGCAGTTCTTC.

The chain uses TRBV3-1 (or the pseudogene TRBV3-2) and TRBJ1-6, with 8 bases identical to TRBD1. V trimming: 8 bases; J trimming: 6 bases; junction bases outside the gene matches: 6. The V gene's germline CDR1 is LGHDT and CDR2 YNNKEL (reference sequence). This CDR3 is 14 amino acids long. The CDR3 spells CASGLGQVNSPLHF. Written as DNA, the CDR3 is TGTGCCAGCGGCCTGGGACAGGTTAATTCACCCCTCCACTTT.

This clone has just a few counts. The CDR3 sequence is CASSSGQGAYNEQFF. The CDR3 nucleotides are TGTGCCAGCAGCTCGGGACAGGGGGCGTACAATGAGCAGTTCTTC. The chain is built from TRBV11-2 and TRBJ2-1; 12 bases agree with TRBD1. Germline CDR1 and CDR2: SGHAT and FQNNGV. The CDR3 extends over 15 amino acids. The ends lost 4 bases at V and 4 bases at J; junction bases unmatched: 2.

J is TRBJ2-3 and V is TRBV6-5; 10 nucleotides align to TRBD2. CDR1 and CDR2 (germline): MNHEY, SVGAGI. V shed 2 bases and J 2 bases; nucleotides not matched to a gene: 4. The CDR3 loop spans 16 amino acids. The CDR3 region is CASSYMGLAYTDTQYF. In DNA, the CDR3 is TGTGCCAGCAGTTACATGGGACTAGCGTACACAGATACGCAGTATTTT.

This clone is categorized as medium-sized. The chain uses TRBV12-5 and TRBJ1-1; D unresolved. The V end was cut by 5 bases, the J end by 3 bases, with 10 bases between. Germline V gene data show CDR1 as LGHNT and CDR2 as FRNRAP. This CDR3 spans 13 amino acids. The CDR3 region has the DNA TGTGCTAGTGGTCCCCAGGTGGACACTGAAGCTTTCTTT. Its translation: CASGPQVDTEAFF.